This T cell receptor beta chain was retrieved from a study of blood T cell repertoires in COVID-19. At the level of the study: The study drew acute and convalescent COVID-19 samples from the United States, Italy and Spain. Nucleic acid was either cDNA or gDNA, and it came from T cells, B-cell-depleted T cells, or PBMCs.

The CDR3 runs 16 residues. Germline lookup yields CDR1 SQVTM and CDR2 ANQGSEA. V shed 5 bases and J 8 bases; nucleotides not matched to a gene: 19. Using immunoSEQ multiplex PCR, the repertoire was profiled, and TCRdb retains in-frame clones only, with some absent. The sample has about 220,000 clones; more than 75% are singletons. This sequence joins TRBV29-1 and TRBJ1-2, with 8 nucleotides matching TRBD1. The clonotype was recovered from a woman aged 70 to 79 with COVID-19, enrolled during active disease. The specimen sequenced was peripheral blood. This chain's CDR3 is CSVSNPNRQGTEGYTF. The CDR3 DNA sequence: TGCAGCGTTTCTAACCCGAACCGACAGGGGACGGAAGGCTACACCTTC. Combining the CDR3 with reference TRBV29-1 and TRBJ1-2 gives the whole variable domain SAVISQKPSRDICQRGTSLTIQCQVDSQVTMMFWYRQQPGQSLTLIATANQGSEATYESGFVIDKFPISRPNLTFSTLTVSNMSPEDSSIYLCSVSNPNRQGTEGYTFGSGTRLTVV.